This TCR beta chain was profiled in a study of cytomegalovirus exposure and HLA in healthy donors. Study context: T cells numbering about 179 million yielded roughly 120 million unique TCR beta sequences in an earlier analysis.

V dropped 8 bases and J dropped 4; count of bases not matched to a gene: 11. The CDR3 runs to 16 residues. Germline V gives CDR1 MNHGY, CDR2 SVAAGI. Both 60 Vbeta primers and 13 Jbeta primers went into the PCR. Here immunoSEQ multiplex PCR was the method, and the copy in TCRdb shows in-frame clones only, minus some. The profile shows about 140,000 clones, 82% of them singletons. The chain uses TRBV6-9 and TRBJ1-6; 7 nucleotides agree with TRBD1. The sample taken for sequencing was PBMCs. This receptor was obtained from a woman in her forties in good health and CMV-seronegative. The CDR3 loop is CASPSHRGQYNSPLHF. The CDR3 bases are TGTGCCAGCCCGTCTCACAGGGGCCAGTATAATTCACCCCTCCACTTT.